This TCR beta chain was recorded in a study of blood T cell repertoires in COVID-19. Study as a whole: Specimens from acute and convalescent COVID-19 originated in the United States, Italy and Spain.

Only in-frame clones appear in the TCRdb table, and some are missing; sequencing was by immunoSEQ multiplex PCR. There are about 150,000 clones in the sample; around 82% occur only once, and 13% to 15% lies in the top ten. Points on this clone: Relative to the germline gene, one junction end is altered; a read error may explain this.

The CDR3 covers 17 residues. CDR1 is SSHAT and CDR2 is FNYEAQ in the germline V gene (reference sequence). The rearrangement uses TRBV7-7 and TRBJ2-2, with 14 nucleotides matching TRBD2. The clonotype was recovered from a human donor with acute or convalescent COVID-19. The donor label of this sample is uncertain. Material for sequencing was peripheral blood. CDR3: CASSWTSGGPGTGELFF. The CDR3 nucleotides read TGTGCTAGCAGCTGGACTAGCGGGGGGCCGGGGACCGGGGAGCTGTTTTTT.